This T cell receptor beta chain originates from a study of CD8 T cells in ankylosing spondylitis. This CDR3 has 14 residues. Germline V gene sequence: CDR1 SGHTA, CDR2 FQGNSA. V gave up 5 bases and J gave up 7 bases, with 15 bases separating them. Quantitative molecular-barcoded 5'-RACE generated the TCR beta libraries. TCRdb reanalysed the 5' RACE reads using MiXCR and keeps one entry per CDR3 protein. The data contain 150,000 to 250,000 distinct CDR3 sequences, roughly 12% of them seen just once; the ten biggest clones take up approximately 17%. Study-wide results and caveats: Disease-associated clones were CD8+ and fairly uncommon in peripheral blood. Disease-associated clones were reportedly significantly overrepresented in matched ankylosing spondylitis synovial fluid. There was a TCR beta motif, made of several highly homologous variants, that appeared characteristic of ankylosing spondylitis blood.

This clonotype was seen only a few times. Antigen specificity is unknown. The sequenced material came from blood, either unsorted or a sorted T cell fraction (not recorded which). This TCR came from a male donor with ankylosing spondylitis or in good health (not recorded which). This rearrangement joins TRBV7-2 to TRBJ2-1; D uncertain. DNA of the CDR3: TGTGCCAGCAGCCGCAACCCCCCCGGAAATGAGCAGTTCTTC. The encoded protein is CASSRNPPGNEQFF. The full variable domain, completed using reference TRBV7-2 and TRBJ2-1, is GAGVSQSPSNKVTEKGKDVELRCDPISGHTALYWYRQSLGQGLEFLIYFQGNSAPDKSGLPSDRFSAERTGGSVSTLTIQRTQQEDSAVYLCASSRNPPGNEQFFGPGTRLTVL.